What follows are 8 T cell receptor beta chains derived from one specimen sequenced in a study of molecular identifiers for immune sequencing clone quantification. TCRdb re-analysed the PCR reads in MiXCR, keeping a single row per CDR3 protein. This repertoire shows about half a million distinct CDR3 sequences, about 26% found once; its top ten account for under 0.8%. Sequenced input: naive CD8+ T cells from blood, with Jurkat cell RNA spiked in. The subset: FACS-sorted CD8+CD4-CCR7+CD45RA+ naive T cells. The receptors were sampled from a human donor in good health. Some libraries in this study had Jurkat cell RNA spiked in.

Remarks on this clonotype: This may be a read error: a much more frequent sequence differs by one nucleotide. This chain connects TRBV6-2 or TRBV6-3 to TRBJ1-1, with TRBD1 matching 7 bases. The CDR3 has 14 residues. Germline V gives CDR1 MNHEY, CDR2 SVGEGT. CDR3 sequence: CAGSYGQGGTEAFF. As DNA, the CDR3 is TGTGCCGGCAGTTACGGGCAGGGGGGCACTGAAGCTTTCTTT.

The chain recombines TRBV25-1 with TRBJ2-5, with 11 bases lining up with TRBD2. CDR1 MGHDK and CDR2 SYGVNS come from the germline V gene. J was trimmed by 4 bases and V by 6 bases; bases with no gene match: 10. CDR3 length: 16 amino acids. The CDR3 loop reads CASRDSGRALLETQYF. The CDR3 DNA reads TGTGCCAGCAGAGATAGCGGGAGGGCCCTTTTAGAGACCCAGTACTTC. Variable domain in full (rest from reference TRBV25-1 and TRBJ2-5): EADIYQTPRYLVIGTGKKITLECSQTMGHDKMYWYQQDPGMELHLIHYSYGVNSTEKGDLSSESTVSRIRTEHFPLTLESARPSHTSQYLCASRDSGRALLETQYFGPGTRLLVL.

The rearrangement links TRBV19 to TRBJ1-5; a possible D gene is TRBD1 (6 bases). CDR1 is LNHDA and CDR2 is SQIVND in the germline V gene (reference sequence). The CDR3 runs to 15 residues. Trimming removed 1 base at V and 5 bases at J, with 12 bases between. The CDR3 DNA reads TGTGCCAGTAGTATAGCGGGGGCGGTCGATCAGCCCCAGCATTTT. It codes for CASSIAGAVDQPQHF.

CDR3 in DNA: TGTGCCAGCCCCTGGAATGAGCAGCTCTTC. It yields the protein CASPWNEQLF. The rearrangement uses TRBV21-1 and TRBJ2-1. TRBV21-1 is described as a pseudogene. This CDR3 region has 10 residues.

Details on this clonotype: A read error is possible here, since a much larger clone lies one base away. This chain connects TRBV7-9 to TRBJ2-5; D not certain. Germline lookup yields CDR1 SEHNR and CDR2 FQNEAQ (reference sequence). The CDR3 is 15 amino acids. For the CDR3, the DNA is TGTGCCAGCAGCTTAGAGACTGGAGAACAAGAGACCCCGTACTTC. Protein sequence: CASSLETGEQETPYF. The full variable domain, completed using reference TRBV7-9 and TRBJ2-5, is DTGVSQNPRHKITKRGQNVTFRCDPISEHNRLYWYRQTLGQGPEFLTYFQNEAQLEKSRLLSDRFSAERPKGSFSTLEIQRTEQGDSAMYLCASSLETGEQETPYFGPGTRLLVL.

This clonotype appeared many times. The V call is TRBV5-6, the J call TRBJ2-7, with D perhaps TRBD2 (5 bases). CDR3 length equals 14 residues. Trimming pared 2 bases from V and 2 bases from J, leaving 11 bases between. CDR1 and CDR2 (germline): SGHDT, YYEEEE. CDR3 region: CASSFGGSAYEQYF. CDR3 nucleotides: TGTGCCAGCAGCTTTGGAGGCAGTGCCTACGAGCAGTACTTC.

This clonotype was recorded at least ten times. This chain joins TRBV7-9 and TRBJ2-3; D not resolved. With 1 base removed from V and 0 bases from J, the gap between germline ends came to 17 bases. The CDR3 totals 18 residues. CDR1 and CDR2 from the germline V gene are SEHNR and FQNEAQ (reference sequence). This CDR3 is CASSLVVKPTTSTDTQYF. The CDR3 nucleotides read TGTGCCAGCAGCTTAGTCGTCAAGCCAACCACTAGCACAGATACGCAGTATTTT.

This clonotype appeared a few times. The chain combines TRBV19 with TRBJ2-7; tentative D call: TRBD1 (6 bases). This CDR3 comprises 15 residues. Looked up from germline, CDR1 is LNHDA and CDR2 is SQIVND (reference sequence). V dropped 0 bases and J dropped 3 bases, with 12 bases sitting between them. CDR3 sequence (DNA): TGTGCCAGTAGTATAGAAACAGGGAAGAACTACGAGCAGTACTTC. Protein product: CASSIETGKNYEQYF.